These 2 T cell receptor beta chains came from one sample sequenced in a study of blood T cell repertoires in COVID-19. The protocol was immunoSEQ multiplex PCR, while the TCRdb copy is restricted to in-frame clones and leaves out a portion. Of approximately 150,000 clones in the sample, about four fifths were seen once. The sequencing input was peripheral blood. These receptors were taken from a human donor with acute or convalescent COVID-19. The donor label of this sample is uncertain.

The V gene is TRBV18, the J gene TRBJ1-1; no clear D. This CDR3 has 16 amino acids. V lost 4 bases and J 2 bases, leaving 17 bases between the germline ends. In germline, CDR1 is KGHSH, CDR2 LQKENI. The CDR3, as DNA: TGTGCCAGCTCACTCCACCCCTCTTCGGTTAACACTGAAGCTTTCTTT. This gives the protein CASSLHPSSVNTEAFF. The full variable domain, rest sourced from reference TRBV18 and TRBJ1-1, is NAGVMQNPRHLVRRRGQEARLRCSPMKGHSHVYWYRQLPEEGLKFMVYLQKENIIDESGMPKERFSAEFPKEGPSILRIQQVVRGDSAAYFCASSLHPSSVNTEAFFGQGTRLTVV.

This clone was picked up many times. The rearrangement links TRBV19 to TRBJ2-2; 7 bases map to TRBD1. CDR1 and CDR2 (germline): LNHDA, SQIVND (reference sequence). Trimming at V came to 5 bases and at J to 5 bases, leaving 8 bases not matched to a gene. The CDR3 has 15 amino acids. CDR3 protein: CASSFQTGITGELFF. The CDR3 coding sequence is TGTGCCAGTAGTTTCCAGACAGGGATTACCGGGGAGCTGTTTTTT.